Sequencing of this T cell receptor beta chain was carried out in a study of control samples from healthy donors and cancer patients. Some clones are missing from TCRdb's copy, which holds only in-frame ones; the method was immunoSEQ multiplex PCR. This sample has over 100,000 clones, with roughly 90% found just once. Germline CDR1 reads MNHNY; CDR2 reads SVGAGI (reference sequence). V dropped 6 bases and J dropped 4; count of bases not matched to a gene: 9. This CDR3 spans 15 amino acids. The V call is TRBV6-6, the J call TRBJ1-5; TRBD1 agrees at 7 bases. Sample: blood. This sequence was found in a woman aged 50 to 65 in good health. DNA for the CDR3: TGTGCCAGCAGACCAACGGGACAGAGAAATCAGCCCCAGCATTTT. Protein: CASRPTGQRNQPQHF.